This T cell receptor beta chain derives from a study of tumor and adjacent non-tumor tissue in lung cancer. TCRbeta libraries were built with three rounds of nested PCR, modified from ARM-PCR. TCRdb re-called the multiplex PCR reads with MiXCR, one entry per CDR3 protein. Among some 71,000 distinct CDR3 sequences listed, over 60% were seen once. This sample's RNA came from whole unsorted tissue. The CDR3 has 16 amino acids. Germline CDR1 reads SGHKS; CDR2 reads YYEKEE (reference sequence). The sequence was collected from a woman in her thirties or forties with non-small cell lung cancer. V and J are TRBV5-5 and TRBJ2-1; TRBD2 aligns across 8 bases. Input material: lung tumor tissue. The CDR3 reads CAGSTRTSWSYNEQFF. CDR3 in DNA: TGTGCAGGCAGCACCCGGACTAGCTGGTCCTACAATGAGCAGTTCTTC.